The present T cell receptor beta chain was sequenced within a study of blood T cell repertoires in COVID-19. Overall study context: Material from acute and convalescent COVID-19 was sourced from the United States, Italy and Spain.

Seattle patients were enrolled during active infection and followed longitudinally. As processed by the authors: Amplification from reference gene primers served as the basis for estimated nucleated cell counts. Profiled with immunoSEQ multiplex PCR; TCRdb holds only in-frame clones, not every one. Clone size and V and J calls were adopted from that table, with D and trimming inferred from the DNA. Of about 340,000 clones listed, 85% to 90% are singletons. This clonotype was sampled from a woman aged 45-59 years with COVID-19, enrolled during active disease. The sample comprised peripheral blood.

The CDR3 coding sequence is TGTGCCAGCAGCTCAACCAGGGGGCCTGCCTACAATGAGCAGTTCTTC. Amino acid sequence: CASSSTRGPAYNEQFF. The chain joins TRBV7-3 to TRBJ2-1; TRBD1 matches at 8 bases. The CDR3 has 16 amino acids. The V gene end was trimmed by 4 bases and the J gene end by 2 bases; junction bases not matched to a gene: 7. The germline V gene encodes CDR1 SGHTA and CDR2 FQGTGA.